This TCR beta chain was recovered during a study of blood T cell repertoires in COVID-19. About the study: The study drew acute and convalescent COVID-19 samples from the United States, Italy and Spain. In each case, the material was cDNA or gDNA derived from T cells, B-cell-depleted T cells, or PBMCs.

Per the authors' pipeline: Amplification of reference gene primers provided the estimated nucleated cell counts. Sequenced by immunoSEQ multiplex PCR; TCRdb stores in-frame clones only, minus some. V and J calls and clone size follow that table, whereas D and trimming were derived from the DNA. Among more than 110,000 clones listed, 75% to 90% were seen once. CDR1 and CDR2 (germline): SGHKS, YYEKEE (reference sequence). After removal of 4 bases from V and 4 bases from J, the junction contained 6 bases not matched to a gene. This CDR3 has 14 residues. This sequence originates from a woman at least 80 years old with acute or convalescent COVID-19. The sequenced material came from peripheral blood. The rearrangement uses TRBV5-5 and TRBJ2-7; 9 nucleotides align to TRBD1. The CDR3 coding sequence is TGTGCCAGCAGCCTGGGACAGGGTGGGTACGAGCAGTACTTC. Its translation is CASSLGQGGYEQYF.